These T cell receptor beta chains were read from a single sample in a study of blood T cell repertoires in COVID-19. Repertoires were generated with immunoSEQ multiplex PCR, while TCRdb's copy carries only in-frame clones and drops some. The sample yields 270,000 or so clones, roughly nine tenths seen once. Sequenced: peripheral blood. These receptors all come from a woman aged 30 to 39 with COVID-19, enrolled during active disease. CDR3s include the opening cysteine and the closing phenylalanine or tryptophan. The D gene is left open where the match is weak. Clone sizes are given selectively: once, few, many, or a class where the clone is expanded.

clone size,V gene,J gene,D gene,CDR3 protein,CDR3 DNA
.,TRBV19,TRBJ1-1,.,CASSFRVSAEAFF,TGTGCCAGTAGTTTCAGGGTCAGCGCTGAAGCTTTCTTT
.,TRBV19,TRBJ2-1,TRBD2,CASGGGSYNEQFF,TGTGCCAGTGGCGGGGGCTCCTACAATGAGCAGTTCTTC
.,TRBV7-9,TRBJ2-3,TRBD1,CASSRDRGVTQYF,TGTGCCAGCAGCCGGGACAGGGGTGTTACGCAGTATTTT
.,TRBV29-1,TRBJ1-1,TRBD1,CSVGQGRDTEAFF,TGCAGCGTCGGACAGGGAAGGGACACTGAAGCTTTCTTT
.,TRBV2,TRBJ2-6,.,CASSTGSGANVLTF,TGTGCCAGCAGTACAGGCTCTGGGGCCAACGTCCTGACTTTC
.,TRBV7-9,TRBJ1-1,.,CASSLEGSESGHINTEAFF,TGTGCCAGCAGCTTAGAGGGTTCGGAATCGGGACACATCAATACTGAAGCTTTCTTT
.,TRBV7-9,TRBJ2-5,TRBD2,CASSLRAGVSETQYF,TGTGCCAGCAGCCTGAGAGCGGGGGTCTCAGAGACCCAGTACTTC
.,TRBV10-3,TRBJ1-5,TRBD1,CAIKGQGNQPQHF,TGTGCCATCAAAGGACAGGGGAATCAGCCCCAGCATTTT
.,TRBV6-6,TRBJ1-2,.,CASSYSSGEYGYTF,TGTGCCAGCAGTTACTCGAGCGGGGAGTATGGCTACACCTTC
.,TRBV5-6,TRBJ2-7,.,CASSSRRRGGRANEQYF,TGTGCCAGCAGCTCCCGGCGTAGGGGCGGAAGGGCTAATGAGCAGTACTTC
.,TRBV6-5,TRBJ1-6,.,CASSYRGLKSTLHF,TGTGCCAGCAGTTACAGGGGCCTCAAATCAACCCTCCACTTT
.,TRBV6-5,TRBJ1-2,TRBD1,CASSSHRTGPASGYTF,TGTGCCAGCAGTTCTCATCGGACAGGACCAGCCTCCGGCTACACCTTC
.,TRBV6-5,TRBJ2-1,TRBD1,CASSSSDRGNEQFF,TGTGCCAGCAGTTCCTCGGACAGGGGCAATGAGCAGTTCTTC
.,TRBV3-1/TRBV3-2,TRBJ1-2,.,CASSLRSTGVYGYTF,TGTGCCAGCAGCCTAAGATCGACAGGAGTCTATGGCTACACCTTC
.,TRBV28,TRBJ2-7,.,CASNPVVTGGEQYF,TGTGCCAGCAATCCGGTTGTTACAGGCGGAGAGCAGTACTTC
few,TRBV19,TRBJ2-7,.,CASNRGTRTSSYEQYF,TGTGCCAGCAACCGCGGGACCCGCACTAGCTCCTACGAGCAGTACTTC
.,TRBV6-1,TRBJ2-3,TRBD2,CASSEERSTSGTDTQYF,TGTGCCAGCAGTGAAGAACGTTCGACTAGCGGGACAGATACGCAGTATTTT
once,TRBV19,TRBJ2-3,.,CASSSSGADTQYF,TGTGCCAGTAGTAGCTCAGGGGCAGATACGCAGTATTTT
.,TRBV18,TRBJ2-7,.,CASSPQDSYEQYF,TGTGCCAGCTCACCACAGGACAGCTACGAGCAGTACTTC
.,TRBV7-9,TRBJ2-7,TRBD1,CASSPVTGEEYEQYF,TGTGCCAGCAGCCCGGTGACAGGGGAGGAATACGAGCAGTACTTC
.,TRBV19,TRBJ2-3,TRBD2,CASSQPGLANGDTQYF,TGTGCCAGTAGCCAACCGGGACTAGCGAATGGAGATACGCAGTATTTT
.,TRBV7-9,TRBJ2-5,.,CASSLWQRPTQYF,TGTGCCAGCAGCTTATGGCAGCGCCCGACCCAGTACTTC
.,TRBV28,TRBJ2-2,.,CASSSGTATGELFF,TGTGCCAGCAGTTCGGGAACAGCAACCGGGGAGCTGTTTTTT